The entry below gives a single TCR beta chain sequence along with its context. Within 2 weeks before study entry, exposed participants met a COVID-19 case. These data originate in a study of blood T cell repertoires in COVID-19. Data came from immunoSEQ multiplex PCR; TCRdb stores just in-frame clones and leaves some out. The sample holds around 170,000 clones, approximately 80% seen once. The CDR3 totals 16 residues. J gave up 4 bases and V 5 bases, and 10 bases lay outside the gene matches. Germline V gene data show CDR1 as SGHAT and CDR2 as FQNNGV. The V gene is TRBV11-2, the J gene TRBJ1-5; 8 bases are shared with TRBD1. The receptor was isolated from a man between 60 and 75 years old who had been exposed to COVID-19. Sequencing used PBMCs or T cells enriched from blood (not recorded which). The CDR3 loop reads CASSRDPRTGNQPQHF. The DNA of the CDR3 is TGTGCCAGCAGCCGAGACCCCAGGACAGGGAATCAGCCCCAGCATTTT.